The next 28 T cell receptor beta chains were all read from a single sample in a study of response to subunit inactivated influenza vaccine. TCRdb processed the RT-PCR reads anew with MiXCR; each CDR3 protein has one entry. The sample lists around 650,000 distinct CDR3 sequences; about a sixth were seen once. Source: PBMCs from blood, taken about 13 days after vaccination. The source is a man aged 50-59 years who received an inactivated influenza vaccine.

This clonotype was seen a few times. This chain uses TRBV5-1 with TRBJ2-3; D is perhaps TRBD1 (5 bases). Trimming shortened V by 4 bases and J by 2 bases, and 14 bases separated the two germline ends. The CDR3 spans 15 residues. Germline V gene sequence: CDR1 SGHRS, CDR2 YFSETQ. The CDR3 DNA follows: TGCGCCAGCAGCCCGTGGGGCGACCACACAGATACGCAGTATTTT. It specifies CASSPWGDHTDTQYF.

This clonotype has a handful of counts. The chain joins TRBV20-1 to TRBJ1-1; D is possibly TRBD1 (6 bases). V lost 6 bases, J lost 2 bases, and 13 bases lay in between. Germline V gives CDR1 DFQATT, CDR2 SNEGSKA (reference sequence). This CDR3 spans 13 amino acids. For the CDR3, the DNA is TGCAGTGCCCTGTGGGGGCAAAACACTGAAGCTTTCTTT. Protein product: CSALWGQNTEAFF.

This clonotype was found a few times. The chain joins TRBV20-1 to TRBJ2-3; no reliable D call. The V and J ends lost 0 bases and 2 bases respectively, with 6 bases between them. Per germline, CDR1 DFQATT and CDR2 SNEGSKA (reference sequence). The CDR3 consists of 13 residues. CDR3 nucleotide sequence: TGCAGTGCTAGAGATTCGACCACAGATACGCAGTATTTT. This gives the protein CSARDSTTDTQYF.

The CDR3, as DNA: TGTGCCAGCAGCCCTGGACAGGGGGCGGCCTACGAGCAGTACTTC. Encoded protein: CASSPGQGAAYEQYF. The J gene is TRBJ2-7, the V gene TRBV5-4; the match to TRBD1 covers 11 bases. This CDR3 has 15 amino acids. With V trimmed by 4 bases and J by 2 bases, 5 bases remained unmatched. The germline V gene encodes CDR1 SGHNT and CDR2 YYREEE (reference sequence).

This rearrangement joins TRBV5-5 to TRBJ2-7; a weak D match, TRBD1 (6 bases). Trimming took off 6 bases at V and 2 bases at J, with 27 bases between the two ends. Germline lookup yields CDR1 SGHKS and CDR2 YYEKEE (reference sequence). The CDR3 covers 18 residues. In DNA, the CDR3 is TGTGCCAGCACCACCGGACAGCCCAGAGGCCCAAGGACCTACGAGCAGTACTTC. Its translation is CASTTGQPRGPRTYEQYF.

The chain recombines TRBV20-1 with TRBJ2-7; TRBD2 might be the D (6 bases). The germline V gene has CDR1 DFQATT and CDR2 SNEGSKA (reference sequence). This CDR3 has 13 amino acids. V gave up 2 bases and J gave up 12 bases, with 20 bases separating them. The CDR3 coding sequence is TGCAGTGCTAGATATATAGCGGTGGGGCTCTCGTACTTC. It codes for CSARYIAVGLSYF.

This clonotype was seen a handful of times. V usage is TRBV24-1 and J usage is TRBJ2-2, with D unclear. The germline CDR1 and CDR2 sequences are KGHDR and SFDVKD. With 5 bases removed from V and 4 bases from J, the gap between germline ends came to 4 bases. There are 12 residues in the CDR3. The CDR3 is CATSAGTGELFF. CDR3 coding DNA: TGTGCCACCAGTGCCGGCACCGGGGAGCTGTTTTTT.

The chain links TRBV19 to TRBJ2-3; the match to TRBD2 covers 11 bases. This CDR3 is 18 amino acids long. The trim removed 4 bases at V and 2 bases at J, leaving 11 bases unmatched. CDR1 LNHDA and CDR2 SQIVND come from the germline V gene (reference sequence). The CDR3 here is CASSRNAGTSGYTDTQYF. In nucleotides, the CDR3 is TGTGCCAGTAGTAGAAACGCCGGGACTAGCGGATACACAGATACGCAGTATTTT.

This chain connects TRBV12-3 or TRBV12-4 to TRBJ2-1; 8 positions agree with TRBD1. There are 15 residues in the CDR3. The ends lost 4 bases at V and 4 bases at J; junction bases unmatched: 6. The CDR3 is CASSSTGAPYNEQFF. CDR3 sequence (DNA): TGTGCCAGCAGTTCGACAGGGGCCCCATACAATGAGCAGTTCTTC.

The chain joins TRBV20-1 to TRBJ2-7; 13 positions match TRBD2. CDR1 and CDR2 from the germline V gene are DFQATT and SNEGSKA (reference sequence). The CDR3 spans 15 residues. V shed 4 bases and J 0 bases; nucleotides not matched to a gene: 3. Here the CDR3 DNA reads TGCAGTGCTAAAGGACTAGCGGGAGTCTCCTACGAGCAGTACTTC. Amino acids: CSAKGLAGVSYEQYF.

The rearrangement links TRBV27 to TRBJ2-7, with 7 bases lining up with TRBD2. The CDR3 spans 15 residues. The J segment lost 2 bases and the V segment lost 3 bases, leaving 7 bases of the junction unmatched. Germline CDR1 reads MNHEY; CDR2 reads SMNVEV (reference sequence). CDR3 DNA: TGTGCCAGCAGTTTCTCCGGGACTATCACCTACGAGCAGTACTTC. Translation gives CASSFSGTITYEQYF.

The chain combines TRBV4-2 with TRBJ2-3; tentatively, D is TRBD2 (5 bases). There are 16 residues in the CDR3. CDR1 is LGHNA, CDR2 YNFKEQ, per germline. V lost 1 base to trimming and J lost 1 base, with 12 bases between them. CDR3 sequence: CASSQGGWSGTDTQYF. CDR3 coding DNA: TGTGCCAGCAGCCAAGGAGGGTGGAGCGGCACAGATACGCAGTATTTT.

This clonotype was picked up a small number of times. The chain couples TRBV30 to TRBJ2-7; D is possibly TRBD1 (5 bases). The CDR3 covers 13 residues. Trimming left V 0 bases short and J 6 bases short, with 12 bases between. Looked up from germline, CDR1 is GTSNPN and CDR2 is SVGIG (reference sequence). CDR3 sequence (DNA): TGTGCCTGGAGTGTAGGCAGGGTCAGCGAGCAGTACTTC. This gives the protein CAWSVGRVSEQYF. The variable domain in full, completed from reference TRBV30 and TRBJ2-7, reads SQTIHQWPATLVQPVGSPLSLECTVEGTSNPNLYWYRQAAGRGLQLLFYSVGIGQISSEVPQNLSASRPQDRQFILSSKKLLLSDSGFYLCAWSVGRVSEQYFGPGTRLTVT.

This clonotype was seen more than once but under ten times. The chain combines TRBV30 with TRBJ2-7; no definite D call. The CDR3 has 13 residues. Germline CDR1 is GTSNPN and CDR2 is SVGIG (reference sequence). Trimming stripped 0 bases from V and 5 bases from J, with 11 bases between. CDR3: CAWSVGRRNEQYF. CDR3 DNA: TGTGCCTGGAGTGTGGGAAGGCGAAACGAGCAGTACTTC.

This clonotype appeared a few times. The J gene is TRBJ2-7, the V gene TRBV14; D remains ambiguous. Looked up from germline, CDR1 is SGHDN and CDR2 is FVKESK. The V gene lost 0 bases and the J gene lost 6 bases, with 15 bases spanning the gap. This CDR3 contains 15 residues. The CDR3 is CASSQDHLRITEQYF. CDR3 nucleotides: TGTGCCAGCAGCCAAGATCACCTTCGCATAACCGAGCAGTACTTC.

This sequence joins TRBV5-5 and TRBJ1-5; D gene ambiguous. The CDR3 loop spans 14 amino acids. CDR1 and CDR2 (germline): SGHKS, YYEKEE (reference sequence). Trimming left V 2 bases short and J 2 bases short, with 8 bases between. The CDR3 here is CASSFQPGNQPQHF. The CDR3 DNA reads TGTGCCAGCAGCTTCCAACCTGGCAATCAGCCCCAGCATTTT.

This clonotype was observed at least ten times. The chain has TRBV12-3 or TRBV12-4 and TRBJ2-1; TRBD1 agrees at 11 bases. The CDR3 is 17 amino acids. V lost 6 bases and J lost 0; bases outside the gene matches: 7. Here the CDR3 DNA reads TGTGCCAGCAGCCACAAGGGACAGGGGGGCTCCTACAATGAGCAGTTCTTC. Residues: CASSHKGQGGSYNEQFF.

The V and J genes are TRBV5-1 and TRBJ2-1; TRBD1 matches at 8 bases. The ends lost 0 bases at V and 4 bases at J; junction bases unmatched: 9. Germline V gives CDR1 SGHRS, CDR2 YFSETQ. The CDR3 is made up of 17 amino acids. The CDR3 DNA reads TGCGCCAGCAGCTTGGCGCTTACAGGGGGTTATTACAATGAGCAGTTCTTC. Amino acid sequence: CASSLALTGGYYNEQFF.

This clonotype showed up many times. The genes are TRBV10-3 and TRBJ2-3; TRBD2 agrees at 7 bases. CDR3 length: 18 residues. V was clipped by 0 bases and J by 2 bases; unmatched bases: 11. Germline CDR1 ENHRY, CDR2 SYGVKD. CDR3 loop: CAISESGGQGDYTDTQYF. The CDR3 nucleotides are TGTGCCATCAGTGAGTCGGGCGGCCAAGGGGACTACACAGATACGCAGTATTTT.

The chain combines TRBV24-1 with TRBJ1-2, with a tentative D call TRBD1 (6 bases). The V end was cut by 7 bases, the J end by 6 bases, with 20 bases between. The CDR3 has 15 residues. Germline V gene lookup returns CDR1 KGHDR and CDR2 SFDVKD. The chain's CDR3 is CATRATNPGADGYTF. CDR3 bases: TGTGCCACCAGGGCCACGAACCCGGGGGCGGATGGCTACACCTTC.

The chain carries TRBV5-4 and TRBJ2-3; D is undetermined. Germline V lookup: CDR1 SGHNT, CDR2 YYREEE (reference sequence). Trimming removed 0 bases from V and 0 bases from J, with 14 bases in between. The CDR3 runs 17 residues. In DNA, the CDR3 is TGTGCCAGCAGCTTGGTGGGAAAGCAGACTAGCACAGATACGCAGTATTTT. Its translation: CASSLVGKQTSTDTQYF.

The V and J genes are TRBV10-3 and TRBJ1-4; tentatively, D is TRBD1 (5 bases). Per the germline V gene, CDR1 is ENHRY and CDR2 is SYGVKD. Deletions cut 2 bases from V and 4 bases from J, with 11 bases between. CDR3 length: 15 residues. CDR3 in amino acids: CAISERGSVNEKLFF. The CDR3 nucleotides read TGTGCCATCAGTGAGAGGGGTTCGGTTAATGAAAAACTGTTTTTT.

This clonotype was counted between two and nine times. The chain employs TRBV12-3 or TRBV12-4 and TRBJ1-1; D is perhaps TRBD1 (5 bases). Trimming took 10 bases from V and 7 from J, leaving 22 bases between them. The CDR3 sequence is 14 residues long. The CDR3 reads CATSGGGPRGEAFF. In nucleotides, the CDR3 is TGTGCCACTTCGGGGGGAGGGCCGAGGGGTGAAGCTTTCTTT.

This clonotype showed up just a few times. CDR3 DNA sequence: TGTGCCAGCAGCCCCGGGACAGGTTCCTCTGGGGCCAACGTCCTGACTTTC. Encoded protein: CASSPGTGSSGANVLTF. The V and J genes are TRBV12-3 or TRBV12-4 and TRBJ2-6; 8 nucleotides align to TRBD1. The trim removed 6 bases at V and 0 bases at J, leaving 7 bases unmatched. The CDR3 consists of 17 residues.

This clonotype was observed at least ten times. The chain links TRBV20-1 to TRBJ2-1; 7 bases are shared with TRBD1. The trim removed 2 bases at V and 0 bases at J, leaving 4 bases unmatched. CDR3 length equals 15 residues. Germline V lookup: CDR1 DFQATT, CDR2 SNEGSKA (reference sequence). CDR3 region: CSARSRDSSYNEQFF. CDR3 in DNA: TGCAGTGCTAGATCCCGGGACAGCTCCTACAATGAGCAGTTCTTC.

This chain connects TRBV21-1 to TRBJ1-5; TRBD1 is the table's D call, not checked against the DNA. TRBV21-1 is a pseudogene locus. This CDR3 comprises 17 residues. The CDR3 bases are TGTGCCAGCAGCCCCCCGAGGGGGTATGAGAGCAATCAGCCCCAGCATTTT. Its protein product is CASSPPRGYESNQPQHF.

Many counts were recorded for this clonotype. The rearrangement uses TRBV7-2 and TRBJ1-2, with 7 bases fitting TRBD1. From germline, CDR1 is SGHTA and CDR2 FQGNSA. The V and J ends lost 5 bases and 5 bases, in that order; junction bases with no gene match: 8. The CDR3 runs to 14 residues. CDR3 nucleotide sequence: TGTGCCAGCAGCACAGACAGGGTTGGGTATGGCTACACCTTC. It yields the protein CASSTDRVGYGYTF.

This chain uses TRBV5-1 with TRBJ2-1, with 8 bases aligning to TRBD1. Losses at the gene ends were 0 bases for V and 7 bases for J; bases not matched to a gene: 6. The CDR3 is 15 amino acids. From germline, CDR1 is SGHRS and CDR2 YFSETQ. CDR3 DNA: TGCGCCAGCAGCTTGGCCGCGACAGGGGTGAATGAGCAGTTCTTC. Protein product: CASSLAATGVNEQFF. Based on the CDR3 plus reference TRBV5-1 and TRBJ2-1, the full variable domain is KAGVTQTPRYLIKTRGQQVTLSCSPISGHRSVSWYQQTPGQGLQFLFEYFSETQRNKGNFPGRFSGRQFSNSRSEMNVSTLELGDSALYLCASSLAATGVNEQFFGPGTRLTVL.